The 7 T cell receptor beta chains listed next were all sequenced from one sample in a study of T cell responses to AZD1222 COVID-19 vaccine. This table comes from immunoSEQ multiplex PCR, and its TCRdb copy is limited to in-frame clones, with some not included. This sample has approximately 100,000 clones, with around nine tenths found just once. The sequencing used peripheral blood, collected on day 0 of AZD1222 vaccination. The receptors stem from an adult in good health.

The chain joins TRBV10-2 to TRBJ2-1, with TRBD2 matching 11 bases. Per germline, CDR1 WSHSY and CDR2 SAAADI. This CDR3 region has 15 residues. The junction had 9 bases not matched to a gene; V was cut back by 7 bases and J by 7 bases. The CDR3 DNA reads as TGCGCCAGCATCATCACTAGCGGGAGTTCGAATGAGCAGTTCTTC. Protein: CASIITSGSSNEQFF.

This clone has a handful of counts. The chain has TRBV7-9 and TRBJ1-3; D call uncertain. The germline V gene has CDR1 SEHNR and CDR2 FQNEAQ (reference sequence). Trimming stripped 6 bases from V and 8 bases from J, with 8 bases between. This CDR3 is built from 11 residues. The CDR3 region is CASSRWDTIYF. The CDR3 DNA follows: TGTGCCAGCAGTCGGTGGGACACCATATATTTT.

This clone was seen once. The chain carries TRBV18 and TRBJ1-1, with TRBD1 as a possible D gene (5 bases). V shed 3 bases and J shed 8 bases, with 10 bases lying between them. Per the germline V gene, CDR1 is KGHSH and CDR2 is LQKENI. CDR3 length: 12 residues. The chain's CDR3 is CASSPQGQEAFF. CDR3 in DNA: TGTGCCAGCTCACCTCAGGGTCAGGAAGCTTTCTTT.

This rearrangement joins TRBV25-1 to TRBJ1-2, with D unclear. The CDR3 is made up of 13 amino acids. The ends were cut back, 5 bases at V and 2 bases at J, with 9 bases in the middle. Germline CDR1 reads MGHDK; CDR2 reads SYGVNS. The CDR3 coding sequence is TGTGCCAGCAGTCCCGGCCTAAACTATGGCTACACCTTC. Its protein product is CASSPGLNYGYTF.

The chain has TRBV2 and TRBJ1-1, with D possibly matching TRBD1 (5 bases). From germline, CDR1 is SNHLY and CDR2 FYNNEI. V lost 2 bases and J lost 5, with 12 bases in between. This CDR3 region has 14 residues. The CDR3 here is CASSESKGRTEAFF. CDR3 DNA: TGTGCCAGCAGTGAATCGAAGGGACGGACTGAAGCTTTCTTT.

The chain is built from TRBV29-1 and TRBJ2-1, with 10 bases lining up with TRBD1. V lost 4 bases and J lost 6; bases outside the gene matches: 3. The CDR3 contains 13 residues. Germline CDR1 and CDR2: SQVTM and ANQGSEA. This chain's CDR3 is CSVGDRGPNEQFF. The CDR3 DNA reads as TGCAGCGTTGGGGACAGGGGACCCAATGAGCAGTTCTTC.

This rearrangement joins TRBV24-1 to TRBJ1-5, with a possible D match to TRBD1 (5 bases). The CDR3 is 16 residues long. Germline V gene lookup returns CDR1 KGHDR and CDR2 SFDVKD. Trimming cost V 7 bases and J 0 bases, with 15 bases left between them. The CDR3 spells CATSHRDAYSNQPQHF. The CDR3 coding sequence is TGTGCCACCAGCCACCGGGACGCCTATAGCAATCAGCCCCAGCATTTT.